This passage covers 23 T cell receptor beta chains from one sample sequenced in a study of Tregs in tolerant kidney transplant recipients. The data were produced by immunoSEQ multiplex PCR, yet TCRdb's version contains in-frame clones alone and is incomplete. The sample comprises about 110,000 clones, nearly 90% of which are singletons, and more than 0.3% rests with the top ten. The source material was CD4+ T cells from blood, sampled before the transplant. All receptors come from a human donor who received a combined kidney and bone marrow transplant.

The chain recombines TRBV5-1 with TRBJ2-7; 10 nucleotides align to TRBD1. Germline values: CDR1 SGHRS, CDR2 YFSETQ. V gave up 2 bases and J gave up 2 bases; unmatched junction bases: 4. This CDR3 is built from 15 residues. CDR3 bases: TGCGCCAGCAGCTTCGCCGGGACAGGGGCCTACGAGCAGTACTTC. Translated: CASSFAGTGAYEQYF.

The rearrangement uses TRBV7-2 and TRBJ1-1; 7 nucleotides line up with TRBD1. V trimming: 7 bases; J trimming: 11 bases; junction bases outside the gene matches: 13. The V gene's germline CDR1 is SGHTA and CDR2 FQGNSA. The CDR3 has 13 amino acids. CDR3 coding DNA: TGTGCCAGCAATCAGGGGGTGTGGGGTGACGCTTTCTTT. Translating it yields CASNQGVWGDAFF.

This chain links TRBV19 with TRBJ1-1; perhaps TRBD1 as D (6 bases). The CDR3 totals 14 residues. Trimming stripped 5 bases from V and 1 base from J, with 11 bases between. CDR1 is LNHDA, CDR2 SQIVND, per germline (reference sequence). CDR3 region: CASSFRTANTEAFF. CDR3 DNA sequence: TGTGCCAGTAGTTTCAGGACAGCGAACACTGAAGCTTTCTTT.

The chain has TRBV28 and TRBJ1-5, with 7 bases lining up with TRBD1. Trimming at V came to 4 bases and at J to 4 bases, leaving 7 bases not matched to a gene. Germline assignment: CDR1 MDHEN and CDR2 SYDVKM. The CDR3 is made up of 15 amino acids. CDR3 nucleotide sequence: TGTGCCAGCAGTTCATGGGACAGCCCTAATCAGCCCCAGCATTTT. Translated, it gives CASSSWDSPNQPQHF.

This clone was picked up one time. The genes are TRBV7-8 and TRBJ1-1; TRBD1 matches 7 bases. The germline V gene encodes CDR1 SGHVS and CDR2 FQNEAQ. The CDR3 length is 14 residues. V lost 5 bases to trimming and J lost 0 bases; unmatched junction nucleotides: 3. The CDR3 DNA reads as TGTGCCAGCAGCACGGACAGGTTGAACACTGAAGCTTTCTTT. Residues: CASSTDRLNTEAFF.

The genes are TRBV30 and TRBJ2-5; 7 nucleotides line up with TRBD2. CDR3 length equals 15 residues. The J segment lost 3 bases and the V segment lost 4 bases, leaving 11 bases of the junction unmatched. Germline V gene sequence: CDR1 GTSNPN, CDR2 SVGIG (reference sequence). The CDR3 loop is CAWNLGEGREETQYF. For the CDR3, the DNA is TGTGCCTGGAACTTGGGGGAGGGCAGGGAAGAGACCCAGTACTTC.

This chain's CDR3 is CASSFKVAGGTQYF. CDR3 nucleotides: TGTGCCAGCAGCTTCAAGGTCGCCGGGGGGACCCAGTACTTC. The V and J genes are TRBV7-2 and TRBJ2-5, with D maybe TRBD2 (6 bases). The V gene lost 3 bases and the J gene lost 7 bases, with 15 bases spanning the gap. Looked up from germline, CDR1 is SGHTA and CDR2 is FQGNSA. The CDR3 runs 14 residues.

Only a few counts were recorded for this clone. The genes are TRBV10-1 and TRBJ2-7; weak D call: TRBD1 (6 bases). This CDR3 region has 13 residues. The germline CDR1 and CDR2 sequences are WNHNN and SYGVQD (reference sequence). V lost 7 bases to trimming and J lost 0 bases, with 10 bases between them. This CDR3 reads CASINRVSYEQYF. The DNA for the CDR3 is TGCGCCAGCATCAACAGGGTCTCCTACGAGCAGTACTTC.

This clone was counted a single time. This sequence joins TRBV6-1 and TRBJ2-7, with D perhaps TRBD2 (6 bases). Trimming removed 6 bases from V and 4 bases from J, with 19 bases in between. CDR1 MNHNS and CDR2 SASEGT come from the germline V gene. The CDR3 has 15 residues. CDR3 nucleotides: TGTGCCAGCAGGAACCAGGAGGGCGTCACGTACGAGCAGTACTTC. Translation: CASRNQEGVTYEQYF.

This rearrangement joins TRBV2 to TRBJ2-1; D is possibly TRBD2 (5 bases). Trimming stripped 8 bases from V and 8 bases from J, with 10 bases between. The CDR3 length is 11 residues. The V gene's germline CDR1 is SNHLY and CDR2 FYNNEI. Here the CDR3 reads CASRGWDEQFF. The CDR3 region has the DNA TGTGCCAGCCGGGGATGGGATGAGCAGTTCTTC.

The V gene is TRBV28, the J gene TRBJ2-7; D call uncertain. Germline values: CDR1 MDHEN, CDR2 SYDVKM. V was cut by 2 bases and J by 0 bases, with 11 bases left in between. This CDR3 has 15 amino acids. This chain's CDR3 is CASSLETPHSYEQYF. The CDR3 region has the DNA TGTGCCAGCAGTTTAGAGACACCTCACTCCTACGAGCAGTACTTC.

The rearrangement links TRBV4-1 to TRBJ1-4; D remains unclear. The CDR3 loop spans 12 amino acids. Germline V lookup: CDR1 MGHRA, CDR2 YSYEKL. V was clipped by 0 bases and J by 7 bases, with 3 bases between them. CDR3 residues: CASSQDLEKLFF. CDR3 DNA sequence: TGCGCCAGCAGCCAAGATCTTGAAAAACTGTTTTTT.

The chain couples TRBV15 to TRBJ2-2; D is unresolved. Per germline, CDR1 LNHNV and CDR2 YYDKDF (reference sequence). CDR3 length: 14 amino acids. V dropped 4 bases and J dropped 1 base, with 7 bases sitting between them. CDR3 DNA sequence: TGTGCCACCAGCACCAGCGTGAACACCGGGGAGCTGTTTTTT. Translating it yields CATSTSVNTGELFF.

A single count supports this clone. The V gene is TRBV5-1, the J gene TRBJ2-2, with D possibly TRBD1 on 6 matching bases. This CDR3 has 15 amino acids. V lost 6 bases, J lost 2 bases, and 14 bases lay in between. Per germline, CDR1 SGHRS and CDR2 YFSETQ. The CDR3 DNA sequence: TGCGCCAGCATCCCCGGGACACTAAACACCGGGGAGCTGTTTTTT. Translating gives CASIPGTLNTGELFF. Filled out from reference TRBV5-1 and TRBJ2-2, the complete variable domain reads KAGVTQTPRYLIKTRGQQVTLSCSPISGHRSVSWYQQTPGQGLQFLFEYFSETQRNKGNFPGRFSGRQFSNSRSEMNVSTLELGDSALYLCASIPGTLNTGELFFGEGSRLTVL.

This chain joins TRBV10-3 and TRBJ2-5; tentative D call: TRBD2 (6 bases). V lost 10 bases to trimming and J lost 2 bases, with 23 bases between them. The CDR3 spans 16 residues. The germline CDR1 and CDR2 sequences are ENHRY and SYGVKD. In DNA form, the CDR3 reads TGTGCCACCCGGAAGAGGGGCGGGGCGGATCAAGAGACCCAGTACTTC. Protein sequence: CATRKRGGADQETQYF.

V gene TRBV18 combines with J gene TRBJ1-1, with unresolved D. CDR3 length: 14 amino acids. Trimming cost V 4 bases and J 5 bases, with 14 bases left between them. The germline V gene has CDR1 KGHSH and CDR2 LQKENI. The CDR3 nucleotides read TGTGCCAGCTCACTACGAGAGGGAGGGACTGAAGCTTTCTTT. Translating gives CASSLREGGTEAFF.

This clone was observed a handful of times. This chain links TRBV18 with TRBJ1-5, with D perhaps TRBD1 (6 bases). The CDR3 extends over 13 amino acids. V was cut by 3 bases and J by 8 bases, with 11 bases left in between. Germline V gives CDR1 KGHSH, CDR2 LQKENI. The CDR3, as DNA: TGTGCCAGCTCACCGGCCCCAGGGGAGCCCCAGCATTTT. It specifies CASSPAPGEPQHF. Full variable domain (missing parts from reference TRBV18 and TRBJ1-5): NAGVMQNPRHLVRRRGQEARLRCSPMKGHSHVYWYRQLPEEGLKFMVYLQKENIIDESGMPKERFSAEFPKEGPSILRIQQVVRGDSAAYFCASSPAPGEPQHFGDGTRLSIL.

The V call is TRBV29-1, the J call TRBJ2-2; tentative D call: TRBD1 (5 bases). Germline values: CDR1 SQVTM, CDR2 ANQGSEA. V dropped 3 bases and J dropped 1 base, with 9 bases sitting between them. This CDR3 region has 14 residues. CDR3 DNA sequence: TGCAGCGTTGATCCAGGGTTGAACACCGGGGAGCTGTTTTTT. Protein: CSVDPGLNTGELFF.

The V gene is TRBV5-1, the J gene TRBJ1-1, with a tentative D call TRBD1 (5 bases). The germline V gene encodes CDR1 SGHRS and CDR2 YFSETQ. Trimming stripped 10 bases from V and 1 base from J, with 11 bases between. The CDR3 has 12 amino acids. The CDR3 DNA reads TGCGCCTCCCGGAGGGGGAACACTGAAGCTTTCTTT. Encoded protein: CASRRGNTEAFF.

This clone appeared a single time. The gene calls are TRBV7-9 and TRBJ1-1; 11 nucleotides align to TRBD1. CDR1 is SEHNR and CDR2 is FQNEAQ in the germline V gene (reference sequence). This CDR3 has 15 amino acids. V was clipped by 5 bases and J by 5 bases; unmatched bases: 7. Here the CDR3 DNA reads TGTGCCAGCAGCATAGGGACAGGGGGAAGGACTGAAGCTTTCTTT. It specifies CASSIGTGGRTEAFF.

The chain carries TRBV7-2 and TRBJ2-7; tentative D call: TRBD1 (6 bases). This CDR3 contains 15 residues. The germline CDR1 and CDR2 sequences are SGHTA and FQGNSA. V was clipped by 1 base and J by 4 bases, with 14 bases between them. The CDR3 coding sequence is TGTGCCAGCAGCTTAGTACCGGCTCAGGGGTACGAGCAGTACTTC. The encoded protein is CASSLVPAQGYEQYF. Drawing the rest from reference TRBV7-2 and TRBJ2-7, the complete variable domain is GAGVSQSPSNKVTEKGKDVELRCDPISGHTALYWYRQSLGQGLEFLIYFQGNSAPDKSGLPSDRFSAERTGGSVSTLTIQRTQQEDSAVYLCASSLVPAQGYEQYFGPGTRLTVT.

The V call is TRBV5-4, the J call TRBJ2-3; D perhaps matches TRBD1 (5 bases). The CDR3 runs to 15 residues. Germline V CDR1 and CDR2: SGHNT, YYREEE (reference sequence). V was cut by 4 bases and J by 0 bases, with 12 bases left in between. In nucleotides, the CDR3 is TGTGCCAGCAGCCCCTCGACAGCCAGCACAGATACGCAGTATTTT. It codes for CASSPSTASTDTQYF.

The V gene is TRBV2, the J gene TRBJ2-3; 8 bases map to TRBD1. With V trimmed by 2 bases and J by 6 bases, 4 bases remained unmatched. CDR1 SNHLY and CDR2 FYNNEI come from the germline V gene. The length of the CDR3 is 14 residues. CDR3 sequence: CASSEHQGADTQYF. As DNA, the CDR3 is TGTGCCAGCAGTGAACACCAGGGGGCCGATACGCAGTATTTT.